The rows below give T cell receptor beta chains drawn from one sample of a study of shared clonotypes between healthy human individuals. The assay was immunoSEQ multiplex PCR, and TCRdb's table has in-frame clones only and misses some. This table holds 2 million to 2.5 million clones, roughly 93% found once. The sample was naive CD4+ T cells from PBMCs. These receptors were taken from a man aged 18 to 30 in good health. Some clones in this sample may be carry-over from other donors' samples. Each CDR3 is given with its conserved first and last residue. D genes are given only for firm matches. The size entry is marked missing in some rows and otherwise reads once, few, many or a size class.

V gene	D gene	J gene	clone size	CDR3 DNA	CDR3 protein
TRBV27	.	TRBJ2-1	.	TGTGCCAGCAGTTTATCAGGGCCCTCATACAATGAGCAGTTCTTC	CASSLSGPSYNEQFF
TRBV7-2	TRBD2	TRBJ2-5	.	TGTGCCAGCAACCGAGAGCCCCGGGGGAGCGGGAGGTTTGAGACCCAGTACTTC	CASNREPRGSGRFETQYF
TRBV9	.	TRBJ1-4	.	TGTGCCAGCAGCGTAGGCCGGTCTAATGAAAAACTGTTTTTT	CASSVGRSNEKLFF
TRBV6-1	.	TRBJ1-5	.	TGTGCCAGCAGGGACAGTCTTCCCCAGCATTTT	CASRDSLPQHF
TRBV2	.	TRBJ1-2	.	TGTGCCAGCAGTGAAGGGATTAGTGGCTACACCTTC	CASSEGISGYTF
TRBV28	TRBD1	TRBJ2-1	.	TGTGCCAGCAGCTTGGACCCCGGGACAGGGGTCTACAATGAGCAGTTCTTC	CASSLDPGTGVYNEQFF
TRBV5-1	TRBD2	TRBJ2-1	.	TGCGCCAGCAGCTTGGCCCGACTAGCGGGGGTAAATGAGCAGTTCTTC	CASSLARLAGVNEQFF
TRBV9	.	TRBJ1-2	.	TGTGCCAGCAGCAGCCGGGGTGGCTACACCTTC	CASSSRGGYTF
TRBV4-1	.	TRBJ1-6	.	TGCGCCAGCAGCCAAGATAAGGATAATTTTAGGGTAGAACCCCTCCACTTT	CASSQDKDNFRVEPLHF
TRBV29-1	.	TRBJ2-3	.	TGCAGCGTTTACTCAGATACGCAGTATTTT	CSVYSDTQYF
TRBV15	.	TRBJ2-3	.	TGTGCCACCAGCAGAGATCGTTCGGGTACGCAGTATTTT	CATSRDRSGTQYF
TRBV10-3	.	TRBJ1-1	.	TGTGCCATCAGTGAGGGCCGGACAGCTATGAACACTGAAGCTTTCTTT	CAISEGRTAMNTEAFF
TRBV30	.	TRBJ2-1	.	TGTGCCTGGAGTTTGGGGGCCCCCTACAATGAGCAGTTCTTC	CAWSLGAPYNEQFF
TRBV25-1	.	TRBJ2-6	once	TGTGCCAGCAGTGAAGCCGTCCCGGGATCTGGGGCCAACGTCCTGACTTTC	CASSEAVPGSGANVLTF
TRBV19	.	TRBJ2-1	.	TGTGCCAGTAGTAAGGGTAGGGGAACCGGTGAGCAGTTCTTC	CASSKGRGTGEQFF
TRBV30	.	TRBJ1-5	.	TGTGCCTGGAGTCACCAACTACAGGGTATTCAGCCCCAGCATTTT	CAWSHQLQGIQPQHF
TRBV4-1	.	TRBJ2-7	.	TGCGCCAGCAGCCGGGGACACCCTTCCTACGAGCAGTACTTC	CASSRGHPSYEQYF
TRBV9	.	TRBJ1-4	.	TGTGCCAGCAGCGTAGGCCCGGCAGAGGGGGAAAAACTGTTTTTT	CASSVGPAEGEKLFF
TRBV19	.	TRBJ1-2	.	TGTGCCAGTAGTTCCCCCAGCTATGGCTACACCTTC	CASSSPSYGYTF